This T cell receptor beta chain came from a study of cytomegalovirus exposure and HLA in healthy donors. Study in general: Unique TCRs from HLA-typed donors, 65 million to 85 million of them, were held in an early data release.

In regard to this clone: Its target is unknown.

Regarding the study as a whole: As a later analysis revealed, the rate of TCR association differed by HLA locus, with DRB1 most and HLA-C fewest.

PCR employed 60 Vbeta and 13 Jbeta primers. Only in-frame clones appear in the TCRdb table, and some are missing; sequencing was by immunoSEQ multiplex PCR. Of 150,000 to 200,000 clones in the sample, about 79% are singletons; the top ten hold more than 13%. The CDR3 spans 13 residues. The V segment lost 8 bases and the J segment 2 bases; nucleotides outside the gene matches: 3. Germline CDR1 is SNHLY and CDR2 is FYNNEI. This chain joins TRBV2 and TRBJ2-1, with 7 bases aligning to TRBD2. This TCR was sampled from a man aged 45 to 65 in good health and CMV-seropositive. The material sequenced was PBMCs. The DNA for the CDR3 is TGTGCCAGCCCTCGGGGGGCCTACAATGAGCAGTTCTTC. The encoded protein is CASPRGAYNEQFF. The whole variable domain, remainder taken from reference TRBV2 and TRBJ2-1, is EPEVTQTPSHQVTQMGQEVILRCVPISNHLYFYWYRQILGQKVEFLVSFYNNEISEKSEIFDDQFSVERPDGSNFTLKIRSTKLEDSAMYFCASPRGAYNEQFFGPGTRLTVL.